This T cell receptor (beta chain) is drawn from a study of T cell clusters in autoimmune cytopenias. General study points: Compared with active autoimmune hepatitis patients, healthy donors showed approximately 2.7-fold more exclusive TRB clusters. The cluster-lack signature was not seen for secondary cytopenia versus chronic lymphocytic leukemia.

Each sample's input was 250 ng genomic DNA, about 38,000 genome equivalents. Germline CDR1 reads MNHNY; CDR2 reads SVGAGI (reference sequence). The CDR3 covers 15 residues. TRB was amplified by touch-down multiplex PCR, primer pools A and B combined. TCRdb re-called the multiplex PCR reads; one entry per CDR3 protein, DNA not given. This sample's clone table lists roughly 5,200 distinct CDR3 sequences. Notes on this clonotype: Antigen specificity is unknown.

The rearrangement links TRBV6-6 to TRBJ2-7; no DNA is available, so the TRBD1 call from TCRdb remains unchecked. Sequences were obtained from peripheral blood. The sequence came from a human donor with an autoimmune cytopenia or autoimmune hepatitis (not recorded which). CDR3 protein: CASSFPGRVGDEQYF.